Each of the 24 T cell receptor beta chains below was sequenced from the same sample in a study of neurological immune-mediated disorders (dated by TCRdb to about 2019). The method was 5' RACE. TCRdb lists the instrument as Illumina HiSeq 2500. The public reads were run again by TCRdb, first through fastp at Q25 and then through MiXCR, and only productive beta chains were kept. Under each unique CDR3 protein, matching rows form one entry showing the most common genes and DNA. The sample table shows approximately 59,000 distinct CDR3 sequences, and approximately 5.1% are seen once. The ten largest clones represent about 5.3% of the sample. Sequenced sample: PBMCs. The receptors stem from a human donor with multiple sclerosis. The donor label of this sample is uncertain.

This clonotype was recorded many times. The chain combines TRBV29-1 with TRBJ2-1, with D tentatively TRBD1 or TRBD2 (7 bases each). V was shortened by 3 bases and J by 2 bases, with 14 bases between the two germline ends. This CDR3 region has 15 residues. Germline loops: CDR1 SQVTM, CDR2 ANQGSEA. In DNA, the CDR3 is TGCAGCGTTGATAAGGGGGCGGGGGCCTACAATGAGCAGTTCTTC. Its translation: CSVDKGAGAYNEQFF.

This clonotype was observed many times. The chain links TRBV5-6 to TRBJ1-5; TRBD1 might be the D (5 bases). CDR3 length equals 15 residues. Germline CDR1 reads SGHDT; CDR2 reads YYEEEE. Trimming stripped 4 bases from V and 0 bases from J, with 11 bases between. CDR3 DNA sequence: TGTGCCAGCAGCCCGGGGCTAAATAGCAATCAGCCCCAGCATTTT. Encoded protein: CASSPGLNSNQPQHF.

This clonotype has at least ten counts. The gene calls are TRBV5-1 and TRBJ1-1, with D perhaps matching TRBD1 (6 bases). Germline V CDR1 and CDR2: SGHRS, YFSETQ. The CDR3 loop spans 13 amino acids. V gave up 2 bases and J gave up 5 bases, with 10 bases separating them. The CDR3 is CASSFQGMTEAFF. The CDR3 coding sequence is TGCGCCAGCAGCTTTCAGGGGATGACTGAAGCTTTCTTT.

V and J are TRBV5-4 and TRBJ2-1; 10 nucleotides align to TRBD1. The CDR3 extends over 15 amino acids. Losses at the gene ends were 4 bases for V and 1 base for J; bases not matched to a gene: 2. CDR1 and CDR2 from the germline V gene are SGHNT and YYREEE (reference sequence). DNA for the CDR3: TGTGCCAGCAGCCCGGACAGGGGGTCCTACAATGAGCAGTTCTTC. It translates to CASSPDRGSYNEQFF.

The chain has TRBV4-3 and TRBJ1-5, with 11 bases that match TRBD1. This CDR3 has 16 amino acids. Germline trimming cut 0 bases from V and 6 bases from J; bases unmatched to any gene: 4. Germline CDR1 LGHNA, CDR2 YSLEER. CDR3 DNA sequence: TGCGCCAGCAGCCAAGATTGGACAGGGGGCCTTCAGCCCCAGCATTTT. It encodes CASSQDWTGGLQPQHF.

This clonotype appeared many times. The V and J genes are TRBV20-1 and TRBJ2-1; D may correspond to TRBD1 or TRBD2 (6 bases each). V was clipped by 1 base and J by 0 bases, with 10 bases between them. CDR3 length: 15 amino acids. Per germline, CDR1 DFQATT and CDR2 SNEGSKA (reference sequence). CDR3 coding DNA: TGCAGTGCTAGAGTAGGGGGGAGCTCCTACAATGAGCAGTTCTTC. Its translation is CSARVGGSSYNEQFF.

A few counts support this clonotype. The chain carries TRBV20-1 and TRBJ1-2, with D perhaps matching TRBD1 (5 bases). CDR3 length equals 15 residues. Trimming took 0 bases from V and 8 from J, leaving 19 bases between them. Germline loops: CDR1 DFQATT, CDR2 SNEGSKA (reference sequence). The chain's CDR3 is CSARDRGQGLYGYTF. The CDR3 DNA reads as TGCAGTGCTAGAGATCGTGGGCAGGGCTTATACGGCTACACCTTC.

This clonotype was recorded at least ten times. The V gene is TRBV4-1, the J gene TRBJ1-2, with 9 bases lining up with TRBD1. The CDR3 extends over 14 amino acids. J gave up 7 bases and V 1 base, and 4 bases lay outside the gene matches. Germline V lookup: CDR1 MGHRA, CDR2 YSYEKL. The CDR3 protein is CASSQVWTGVGYTF. CDR3 DNA sequence: TGCGCCAGCAGCCAAGTTTGGACAGGGGTTGGCTACACCTTC.

This clonotype has a count of ten or more. This chain joins TRBV15 and TRBJ2-3; D is uncertain. V lost 0 bases to trimming and J lost 6 bases, with 4 bases between them. Per the germline V gene, CDR1 is LNHNV and CDR2 is YYDKDF (reference sequence). This CDR3 has 12 residues. As DNA, the CDR3 is TGTGCCACCAGCAGAGATTTTGATACGCAGTATTTT. Translating it yields CATSRDFDTQYF.

This clonotype was detected ten times or more. The genes are TRBV29-1 and TRBJ1-1; no clear D gene. Germline CDR1 and CDR2: SQVTM and ANQGSEA. The CDR3 covers 13 residues. Trimming pared 7 bases from V and 1 base from J, leaving 13 bases between. The CDR3 spells CSANDSGNTEAFF. Written as DNA, the CDR3 is TGCAGCGCCAATGATAGCGGGAACACTGAAGCTTTCTTT.

The sample holds many counts of this clonotype. This chain uses TRBV5-5 with TRBJ1-2; D unclear. This CDR3 region has 13 residues. The germline V gene has CDR1 SGHKS and CDR2 YYEKEE (reference sequence). The V gene lost 0 bases and the J gene lost 2 bases, with 5 bases spanning the gap. This chain's CDR3 is CASSLGGNYGYTF. CDR3 bases: TGTGCCAGCAGCTTGGGAGGGAACTATGGCTACACCTTC. Supplemented by reference TRBV5-5 and TRBJ1-2, the full variable domain reads DAGVTQSPTHLIKTRGQQVTLRCSPISGHKSVSWYQQVLGQGPQFIFQYYEKEERGRGNFPDRFSARQFPNYSSELNVNALLLGDSALYLCASSLGGNYGYTFGSGTRLTVV.

In its sample, this clonotype was seen many times. The chain combines TRBV27 with TRBJ2-7; D is unresolved. Germline V gene sequence: CDR1 MNHEY, CDR2 SMNVEV (reference sequence). Trimming took off 4 bases at V and 3 bases at J, with 10 bases between the two ends. The CDR3 consists of 13 residues. CDR3: CASSSRGSYEQYF. Here the CDR3 DNA reads TGTGCCAGCAGTTCTCGAGGCAGCTACGAGCAGTACTTC.

This clonotype was seen ten or more times. V is TRBV5-1 and J is TRBJ1-1, with D tentatively TRBD1 (5 bases). With 0 bases removed from V and 3 bases from J, the gap between germline ends came to 6 bases. Germline CDR1 is SGHRS and CDR2 is YFSETQ. This CDR3 has 13 amino acids. In DNA form, the CDR3 reads TGCGCCAGCAGCTTGGAGGGGCACACTGAAGCTTTCTTT. Encoded protein: CASSLEGHTEAFF.

This clonotype was recorded at least ten times. The rearrangement links TRBV5-1 to TRBJ2-7; 9 nucleotides match TRBD1. The J segment lost 3 bases and the V segment lost 0 bases, leaving 10 bases of the junction unmatched. CDR3 length: 17 residues. The V gene's germline CDR1 is SGHRS and CDR2 YFSETQ. The CDR3 bases are TGCGCCAGCAGCTTGGCTCATTCGGGACAGGGCATCTACGAGCAGTACTTC. It translates to CASSLAHSGQGIYEQYF.

This clonotype was detected many times. The chain is built from TRBV10-1 and TRBJ2-3; D remains unclear. Germline CDR1 WNHNN, CDR2 SYGVQD (reference sequence). V was pared by 9 bases and J by 3 bases, with 13 bases between. The CDR3 is made up of 13 amino acids. This chain's CDR3 is CASGRVGTDTQYF. The CDR3 DNA follows: TGCGCCAGTGGACGGGTCGGAACAGATACGCAGTATTTT.

This clonotype was seen ten or more times. The chain is built from TRBV12-3 or TRBV12-4 and TRBJ2-4, with unresolved D. The CDR3 runs 14 residues. Deletions cut 0 bases from V and 10 bases from J, with 13 bases between. CDR3: CASSLAPSYGIQYF. In DNA form, the CDR3 reads TGTGCCAGCAGTTTAGCGCCGTCTTACGGAATTCAGTACTTC.

This clonotype was counted at least ten times. The V gene is TRBV2, the J gene TRBJ1-1; the match to TRBD1 covers 7 bases. This CDR3 has 13 amino acids. In germline, CDR1 is SNHLY, CDR2 FYNNEI. Trimming took 9 bases from V and 1 from J; bases not matched to a gene: 5. CDR3 residues: CASLDRENTEAFF. DNA of the CDR3: TGTGCCAGTTTAGACAGGGAGAACACTGAAGCTTTCTTT.

This clonotype was observed many times. This chain connects TRBV5-1 to TRBJ1-1; a weak D match, TRBD1 (5 bases). Trimming left V 5 bases short and J 3 bases short, with 11 bases between. The CDR3 extends over 13 amino acids. Germline V gene sequence: CDR1 SGHRS, CDR2 YFSETQ. CDR3 sequence: CASREGLDTEAFF. The CDR3 coding sequence is TGCGCCAGCAGGGAGGGGCTCGACACTGAAGCTTTCTTT.

The V and J genes are TRBV7-9 and TRBJ1-1; a weak D match, TRBD1 (6 bases). Germline V gene data show CDR1 as SEHNR and CDR2 as FQNEAQ (reference sequence). The CDR3 sequence is 13 residues long. The V end was cut by 3 bases, the J end by 4 bases, with 9 bases between. The CDR3 DNA follows: TGTGCCAGCAGCTTTGGCAGGGGCACTGAAGCTTTCTTT. Its protein product is CASSFGRGTEAFF.

This clonotype was seen many times. The chain joins TRBV5-1 to TRBJ2-1, with 14 positions matching TRBD2. After removal of 4 bases from V and 5 bases from J, the junction contained 5 bases not matched to a gene. CDR3 length equals 16 residues. Germline V gene data show CDR1 as SGHRS and CDR2 as YFSETQ. The CDR3 here is CASSPGTSGSHNEQFF. The CDR3 nucleotides are TGCGCCAGCAGCCCCGGGACTAGCGGGAGCCACAATGAGCAGTTCTTC.

This clonotype appeared many times. The CDR3 DNA reads TGCGCCAGCAGCTTAAACTCCAACTCCTACAATGAGCAGTTCTTC. Protein: CASSLNSNSYNEQFF. J is TRBJ2-1 and V is TRBV5-1; D unresolved. Trimming stripped 2 bases from V and 0 bases from J, with 9 bases between. Germline loops: CDR1 SGHRS, CDR2 YFSETQ. This CDR3 region has 15 residues.

This clonotype was seen at least ten times. The DNA of the CDR3 is TGCAGCGTTGTTTTAGTGAACACTGAAGCTTTCTTT. It specifies CSVVLVNTEAFF. V usage is TRBV29-1 and J usage is TRBJ1-1; D uncertain. Between the trimmed V and J ends, which lost 4 bases and 0 bases, there was a span of 6 bases. CDR1 is SQVTM, CDR2 ANQGSEA, per germline. CDR3 length: 12 amino acids. Filled out from reference TRBV29-1 and TRBJ1-1, the complete variable domain reads SAVISQKPSRDICQRGTSLTIQCQVDSQVTMMFWYRQQPGQSLTLIATANQGSEATYESGFVIDKFPISRPNLTFSTLTVSNMSPEDSSIYLCSVVLVNTEAFFGQGTRLTVV.

This clonotype was seen ten or more times. The V call is TRBV6-5, the J call TRBJ1-1, with D uncertain. Germline CDR1 and CDR2: MNHEY and SVGAGI. The CDR3 runs 13 residues. Trimming stripped 0 bases from V and 5 bases from J, with 7 bases between. Written as DNA, the CDR3 is TGTGCCAGCAGTTACTCGGCGGGAACTGAAGCTTTCTTT. The encoded protein is CASSYSAGTEAFF.

This clonotype was seen at least ten times. The genes are TRBV5-1 and TRBJ1-1, with 8 bases fitting TRBD1. V was clipped by 4 bases and J by 2 bases; unmatched bases: 4. The CDR3 contains 14 residues. Per the germline V gene, CDR1 is SGHRS and CDR2 is YFSETQ. The CDR3 bases are TGCGCCAGCAGCGTGGGGACAGGTAACACTGAAGCTTTCTTT. Translation gives CASSVGTGNTEAFF.